The rows below give T cell receptor beta chains drawn from one sample of a study of T-cell reconstitution after alpha-beta-depleted transplantation in children. TCRdb analysed the PCR reads with MiXCR anew, one entry per CDR3 protein. The sample shows about 590,000 distinct CDR3 sequences, 13% of them seen only once. The sample was PBMCs, mostly from graft donor cells, taken 360 days after TCRalphabeta/CD19-depleted stem cell transplant. The receptors derive from a male patient younger than 18 who had a stem cell transplant for acute myeloid leukemia, so the T cells may come from the graft donor. The CDR3 runs from the conserved cysteine through the conserved F or W. The D gene is left open where the match is weak. Clone size is not always given. Where it is, it says once, few, many or a class for expanded clones.

D	V	J	size	CDR3	DNA
NA	TRBV30	TRBJ1-2	few	CAWSAGVPSLANYGYTF	TGTGCCTGGAGTGCGGGGGTCCCCTCCCTTGCTAACTATGGCTACACCTTC
TRBD2	TRBV29-1	TRBJ2-7	few	CSVQRLAGLDEQYF	TGCAGCGTCCAACGACTAGCGGGACTTGACGAGCAGTACTTC
NA	TRBV9	TRBJ2-7	few	CASSAQSYHEQYF	TGTGCCAGCAGCGCCCAGAGTTACCACGAGCAGTACTTC
TRBD2	TRBV6-2/TRBV6-3	TRBJ2-3	few	CASTRLAPWTDTQYF	TGTGCCAGCACCCGACTAGCGCCATGGACAGATACGCAGTATTTT
TRBD1	TRBV29-1	TRBJ2-7	NA	CSVVWPPQGAYEQYF	TGCAGCGTTGTCTGGCCCCCCCAGGGGGCTTACGAGCAGTACTTC
NA	TRBV29-1	TRBJ2-6	few	CSVEDSGANVLTF	TGCAGCGTTGAAGACTCTGGGGCCAACGTCCTGACTTTC
TRBD2	TRBV5-1	TRBJ2-7	NA	CASSRRPGRASSYEQYF	TGCGCCAGCAGCAGGAGACCTGGGAGGGCGAGCTCCTACGAGCAGTACTTC
TRBD1	TRBV18	TRBJ2-1	few	CASSPLRDSTYNEQFF	TGTGCCAGCTCACCACTCCGGGACAGCACCTACAATGAGCAGTTCTTC
NA	TRBV20-1	TRBJ2-7	few	CSADFRYEQYF	TGCAGTGCTGACTTTCGGTACGAGCAGTACTTC
NA	TRBV5-1	TRBJ2-5	NA	CASSLMGSLPGEYQETQYF	TGCGCCAGCAGCTTGATGGGGTCCCTGCCGGGAGAGTACCAAGAGACCCAGTACTTC
NA	TRBV3-1	TRBJ1-6	many	CASSQELQRNSPLHF	TGTGCCAGCAGCCAAGAACTCCAGCGCAATTCACCCCTCCACTTT
NA	TRBV28	TRBJ2-7	NA	CASSLQGSPYF	TGTGCCAGCAGTTTACAGGGCTCGCCGTACTTC
NA	TRBV29-1	TRBJ2-1	many	CSGRDRNPYNEQFF	TGCAGCGGAAGGGACCGAAACCCATACAATGAGCAGTTCTTC
NA	TRBV20-1	TRBJ2-1	few	CSARGLPSYNEQFF	TGCAGTGCTAGAGGGCTCCCATCCTACAATGAGCAGTTCTTC
NA	TRBV29-1	TRBJ2-7	NA	CSVGLATSYEQYF	TGCAGCGTAGGACTGGCGACATCCTACGAGCAGTACTTC
TRBD1	TRBV4-3	TRBJ2-7	few	CASSQARQGWNEQYF	TGCGCCAGCAGCCAAGCGAGACAGGGGTGGAACGAGCAGTACTTC
NA	TRBV7-9	TRBJ2-1	few	CASSLAEASHEQFF	TGTGCCAGCAGCTTAGCCGAGGCTTCTCATGAGCAGTTCTTC
TRBD1	TRBV5-1	TRBJ2-6	few	CASVPGQGFSGANVLTF	TGCGCCAGCGTTCCTGGACAGGGGTTCTCTGGGGCCAACGTCCTGACTTTC
TRBD2	TRBV12-3/TRBV12-4	TRBJ2-1	NA	CASSPFASGSPLGIYNEQFF	TGTGCCAGCAGTCCCTTTGCTAGCGGGAGCCCTCTGGGGATATACAATGAGCAGTTCTTC
NA	TRBV6-4	TRBJ2-1	many	CASSEAGFAYNEQFF	TGTGCCAGCAGTGAGGCGGGATTCGCCTACAATGAGCAGTTCTTC
NA	TRBV6-5	TRBJ1-6	many	CASSYGSSPLHF	TGTGCCAGCAGTTATGGGAGTTCACCCCTCCACTTT
TRBD1	TRBV12-3/TRBV12-4	TRBJ1-1	many	CASRQGTGVTEAFF	TGTGCCAGCAGACAAGGGACAGGGGTCACTGAAGCTTTCTTT
TRBD2	TRBV14	TRBJ2-1	few	CASSQVRPSGVYNEQFF	TGTGCCAGCAGCCAAGTTCGTCCTAGCGGAGTATACAATGAGCAGTTCTTC
TRBD2	TRBV20-1	TRBJ2-7	NA	CSVQREVYEQYF	TGCAGTGTCCAGCGGGAGGTCTACGAGCAGTACTTC
NA	TRBV12-3/TRBV12-4	TRBJ2-1	few	CASSLGQVGYNEQFF	TGTGCCAGCAGTTTAGGACAGGTCGGTTACAATGAGCAGTTCTTC
NA	TRBV12-3/TRBV12-4	TRBJ2-1	NA	CASGWGVAGEQFF	TGTGCCAGCGGGTGGGGGGTAGCAGGTGAGCAGTTCTTC
NA	TRBV4-3	TRBJ2-4	many	CASSQVGTVGAKNIQYF	TGCGCCAGCAGCCAAGTCGGGACCGTCGGGGCCAAAAACATTCAGTACTTC
TRBD1	TRBV20-1	TRBJ1-2	NA	CSARDYPETNRGGYTF	TGCAGTGCTAGAGATTACCCCGAGACCAACAGGGGTGGCTACACCTTC
NA	TRBV19	TRBJ2-7	NA	CASSNRGPGVDEQYF	TGTGCCAGTAGTAACCGGGGTCCCGGGGTTGACGAGCAGTACTTC
NA	TRBV29-1	TRBJ2-4	few	CSVEDVQVKNIQYF	TGCAGCGTTGAAGATGTTCAGGTTAAAAACATTCAGTACTTC
TRBD1	TRBV28	TRBJ2-7	few	CASSTRDRGSYEQYF	TGTGCCAGCAGTACCCGGGACAGGGGAAGCTACGAGCAGTACTTC
TRBD2	TRBV5-1	TRBJ2-3	few	CASSSPPGLAGGGNTQYF	TGCGCCAGCAGCTCCCCCCCGGGACTAGCGGGAGGAGGGAATACGCAGTATTTT
NA	TRBV11-2	TRBJ1-1	few	CASSLYRNEAFF	TGTGCCAGCAGCTTGTATCGTAATGAAGCTTTCTTT
NA	TRBV6-5	TRBJ2-1	many	CASSYWPDQGNEQFF	TGTGCCAGCAGTTACTGGCCAGATCAAGGGAATGAGCAGTTCTTC
NA	TRBV7-6	TRBJ2-7	few	CASSLARSPRSSYEQYF	TGTGCCAGCAGCTTAGCGCGCAGTCCACGCAGCTCCTACGAGCAGTACTTC
NA	TRBV4-2	TRBJ2-5	NA	CASSQDRSGETQYF	TGTGCCAGCAGCCAAGATAGGAGCGGGGAGACCCAGTACTTC
TRBD1	TRBV10-3	TRBJ2-3	few	CAITLGDRSSTDTQYF	TGTGCCATCACCTTAGGGGACAGGTCTAGCACAGATACGCAGTATTTT
NA	TRBV7-9	TRBJ1-1	few	CASSRAIPGGSAEAFF	TGTGCCAGCAGCCGGGCTATACCGGGGGGCTCGGCTGAAGCTTTCTTT
TRBD2	TRBV9	TRBJ2-2	many	CASSALAATGELFF	TGTGCCAGCAGCGCCCTAGCGGCCACCGGGGAGCTGTTTTTT
TRBD1	TRBV5-1	TRBJ1-4	few	CASSLYRGPGEKLFF	TGCGCCAGCAGCTTGTACAGGGGGCCGGGTGAAAAACTGTTTTTT
NA	TRBV7-7	TRBJ2-2	many	CASSEQGWNTGELFF	TGTGCTAGCAGCGAACAGGGATGGAACACCGGGGAGCTGTTTTTT
NA	TRBV5-1	TRBJ2-7	few	CASSFRPWDHEQYF	TGCGCCAGCAGCTTTCGACCATGGGACCACGAGCAGTACTTC
TRBD1	TRBV5-1	TRBJ1-1	few	CASSVTGFTEAFF	TGCGCCAGCAGCGTGACAGGGTTCACTGAAGCTTTCTTT
NA	TRBV7-6	TRBJ2-5	NA	CASSLSGSETQYF	TGTGCCAGCAGCTTGTCGGGAAGTGAGACCCAGTACTTC